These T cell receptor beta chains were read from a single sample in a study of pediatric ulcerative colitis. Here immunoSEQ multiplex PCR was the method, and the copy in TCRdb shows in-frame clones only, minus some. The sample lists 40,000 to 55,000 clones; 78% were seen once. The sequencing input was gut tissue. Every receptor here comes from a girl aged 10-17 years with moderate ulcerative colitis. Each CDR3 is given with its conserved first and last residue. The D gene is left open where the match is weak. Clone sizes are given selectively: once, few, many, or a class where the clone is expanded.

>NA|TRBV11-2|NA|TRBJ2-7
CASSRDGTYEQYF
TGTGCCAGCAGCCGGGACGGAACCTACGAGCAGTACTTC
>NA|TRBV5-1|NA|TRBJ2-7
CASSLGPLGGISYEQYF
TGCGCCAGCAGCTTGGGCCCCCTAGGGGGAATCTCCTACGAGCAGTACTTC
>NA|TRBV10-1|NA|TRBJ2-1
CASSADEQFF
TGCGCCAGCAGTGCCGATGAGCAGTTCTTC
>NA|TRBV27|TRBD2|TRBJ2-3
CASSTAASGRTDTQYF
TGTGCCAGCAGCACGGCGGCTAGCGGGAGAACAGATACGCAGTATTTT
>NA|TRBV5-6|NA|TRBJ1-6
CASSLRNINSPLHF
TGTGCCAGCAGCTTAAGGAATATTAATTCACCCCTCCACTTT
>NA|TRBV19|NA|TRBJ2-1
CASSISGSRYNEQFF
TGTGCCAGTAGTATTTCGGGAAGCAGATACAATGAGCAGTTCTTC
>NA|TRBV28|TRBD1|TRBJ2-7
CASTPQGTGDYEQYF
TGTGCCAGCACCCCTCAAGGGACAGGGGACTACGAGCAGTACTTC
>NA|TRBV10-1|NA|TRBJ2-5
CASSVSRLETQYF
TGCGCCAGCAGTGTTAGTAGGTTGGAGACCCAGTACTTC
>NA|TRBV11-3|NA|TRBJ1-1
CASSLDSLNTEAFF
TGTGCCAGCAGCTTGGATAGTCTGAACACTGAAGCTTTCTTT
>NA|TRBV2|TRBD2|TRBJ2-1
CASRTLAGPTNEQFF
TGTGCCAGCAGGACACTAGCGGGGCCTACGAATGAGCAGTTCTTC
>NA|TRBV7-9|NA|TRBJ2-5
CASSIKAVQYF
TGTGCCAGCAGCATAAAGGCCGTCCAGTACTTC
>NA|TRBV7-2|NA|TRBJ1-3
CASSSRGHGNTIYF
TGTGCCAGCAGCTCCCGGGGCCATGGAAACACCATATATTTT
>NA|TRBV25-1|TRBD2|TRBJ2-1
CASSGRTSGRQFF
TGTGCCAGCAGTGGGCGGACTAGCGGGCGGCAGTTCTTC
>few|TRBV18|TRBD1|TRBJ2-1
CASSLLALTGQGARRSNNEQFF
TGTGCCAGCTCACTACTGGCCCTTACGGGACAGGGGGCCCGCCGGTCCAACAATGAGCAGTTCTTC
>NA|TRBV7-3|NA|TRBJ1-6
CASSPTGGRQPPLHF
TGTGCCAGCAGCCCCACAGGTGGCCGCCAACCACCCCTCCACTTT
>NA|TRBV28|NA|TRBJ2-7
CASSLLRTSSYEQYF
TGTGCCAGCAGTTTACTGAGGACAAGCTCCTACGAGCAGTACTTC